These 20 T cell receptor beta chains came from one sample sequenced in a study of T cell responses to AZD1222 COVID-19 vaccine. Clones were read by immunoSEQ multiplex PCR, and TCRdb kept only the in-frame ones, dropping some. Among some 130,000 clones, around 90% were seen once, and the ten largest hold roughly 2.7%. The specimen was peripheral blood, collected 28 days after the second AZD1222 dose. The receptors shown here come from an adult who received the AZD1222 COVID-19 vaccine.

The chain joins TRBV10-3 to TRBJ1-1, with 10 bases matching TRBD1. Unmatched junction bases numbered 9, after V lost 4 bases and J lost 4 bases. Germline CDR1 is ENHRY and CDR2 is SYGVKD. The length of the CDR3 is 16 residues. In nucleotides, the CDR3 is TGTGCCATCAGTGGAAGACAGGGGGCGCGAGGCACTGAAGCTTTCTTT. Its protein is CAISGRQGARGTEAFF.

The rearrangement uses TRBV7-2 and TRBJ1-2; TRBD1 is a possible D gene (5 bases). The germline V and J ends were trimmed by 0 bases and 1 base, with 9 bases remaining between them. There are 15 residues in the CDR3. In germline, CDR1 is SGHTA, CDR2 FQGNSA. The CDR3 region has the DNA TGTGCCAGCAGCTTAGCGCGAGGGGATAACTATGGCTACACCTTC. Protein: CASSLARGDNYGYTF.

The J gene is TRBJ2-5, the V gene TRBV7-7; D may be TRBD2 (6 bases). The length of the CDR3 is 14 residues. V was pared by 5 bases and J by 5 bases, with 15 bases between. Germline CDR1 and CDR2: SSHAT and FNYEAQ (reference sequence). In DNA, the CDR3 is TGTGCCAGCAGCCACTCGACTAGAGCGGAGACCCAGTACTTC. Residues: CASSHSTRAETQYF.

The chain has TRBV18 and TRBJ1-5; unclear D gene. In germline, CDR1 is KGHSH, CDR2 LQKENI. Between the trimmed V and J ends, which lost 2 bases and 6 bases, there was a span of 8 bases. CDR3 length equals 13 residues. CDR3 region: CASSPGVVQPQHF. The CDR3 DNA reads as TGTGCCAGCTCACCAGGGGTTGTTCAGCCCCAGCATTTT.

The V gene is TRBV5-1, the J gene TRBJ2-1, with 7 positions matching TRBD1. CDR1 is SGHRS, CDR2 YFSETQ, per germline. The CDR3 covers 16 residues. Trimming removed 1 base from V and 5 bases from J; junction bases left unmatched: 9. The DNA for the CDR3 is TGCGCCAGCAGCTTGTCAACCGGGACAGATAACAATGAGCAGTTCTTC. Its protein is CASSLSTGTDNNEQFF.

This chain links TRBV19 with TRBJ1-5; 10 bases fit TRBD1. V shed 5 bases, J shed 2 bases, and the junction held 0 bases outside the gene matches. From germline, CDR1 is LNHDA and CDR2 SQIVND (reference sequence). This CDR3 contains 14 residues. The CDR3 spells CASSGTGGNQPQHF. The CDR3 DNA follows: TGTGCCAGTAGTGGGACAGGGGGCAATCAGCCCCAGCATTTT.

This rearrangement joins TRBV7-2 to TRBJ1-4; tentatively, D is TRBD1 (5 bases). CDR3 length equals 15 residues. Trimming took off 1 base at V and 7 bases at J, with 13 bases between the two ends. Germline V lookup: CDR1 SGHTA, CDR2 FQGNSA. The CDR3 DNA reads as TGTGCCAGCAGCTTAGGGCCTCACGGGGGTGAAAAACTGTTTTTT. Its translation is CASSLGPHGGEKLFF.

This chain joins TRBV27 and TRBJ2-7; D tentatively fits TRBD1 or TRBD2 (5 bases each). Germline values: CDR1 MNHEY, CDR2 SMNVEV (reference sequence). The CDR3 loop spans 14 amino acids. The ends were cut back, 2 bases at V and 6 bases at J, with 14 bases in the middle. The CDR3 DNA follows: TGTGCCAGCAGTTTAACCCTTGTTGGGGGCGAGCAGTACTTC. Translating it yields CASSLTLVGGEQYF.

The rearrangement joins TRBV19 to TRBJ1-2, with D perhaps matching TRBD1 (6 bases). Trimming took 4 bases from V and 4 from J, leaving 10 bases between them. Germline lookup yields CDR1 LNHDA and CDR2 SQIVND (reference sequence). This CDR3 has 13 amino acids. This CDR3 reads CASSTGTFYGYTF. For the CDR3, the DNA is TGTGCCAGTAGTACCGGGACATTCTATGGCTACACCTTC.

This rearrangement joins TRBV18 to TRBJ1-2, with a tentative D call TRBD1 (6 bases). Trimming pared 2 bases from V and 5 bases from J, leaving 12 bases between. CDR3 length: 14 amino acids. Per germline, CDR1 KGHSH and CDR2 LQKENI. CDR3 region: CASSPGGTQYGYTF. In DNA form, the CDR3 reads TGTGCCAGCTCACCAGGGGGGACACAATATGGCTACACCTTC.

The chain has TRBV5-5 and TRBJ1-5; tentatively, D is TRBD1 (6 bases). The CDR3 extends over 17 amino acids. CDR1 and CDR2 from the germline V gene are SGHKS and YYEKEE (reference sequence). Trimming pared 0 bases from V and 0 bases from J, leaving 13 bases between. The CDR3 sequence: CASSLEGGTYSNQPQHF. CDR3 nucleotide sequence: TGTGCCAGCAGCTTGGAAGGGGGGACATATAGCAATCAGCCCCAGCATTTT.

J is TRBJ1-3 and V is TRBV6-5; no definite D call. With 0 bases removed from V and 1 base from J, the gap between germline ends came to 7 bases. The CDR3 sequence is 15 residues long. In germline, CDR1 is MNHEY, CDR2 SVGAGI. In DNA, the CDR3 is TGTGCCAGCAGTTACTCTTGGGGATCTGGAAACACCATATATTTT. This translates into CASSYSWGSGNTIYF.

The chain has TRBV2 and TRBJ1-3; D may be TRBD1 (6 bases). V lost 0 bases to trimming and J lost 11 bases, with 11 bases between them. Germline V lookup: CDR1 SNHLY, CDR2 FYNNEI. The CDR3 is 13 amino acids. The CDR3 DNA reads as TGTGCCAGCAGTGAAGCCCTACAGGGATCCATATATTTT. Translated: CASSEALQGSIYF.

This clone has just a few counts. The gene calls are TRBV11-2 and TRBJ1-1; D gene uncertain. The CDR3 totals 12 residues. Germline V gene data show CDR1 as SGHAT and CDR2 as FQNNGV. The V and J ends lost 1 base and 1 base respectively, with 1 base between them. As DNA, the CDR3 is TGTGCCAGCAGCTTAGCGAACACTGAAGCTTTCTTT. The encoded protein is CASSLANTEAFF.

This clone was observed a single time. V is TRBV12-3 or TRBV12-4 and J is TRBJ1-5; D call uncertain. This CDR3 contains 13 residues. The germline V and J ends were trimmed by 5 bases and 11 bases, with 16 bases remaining between them. The DNA of the CDR3 is TGTGCCAGCAGTCCTGGGTCGGAGTGGTCCCAGCATTTT. Encoded protein: CASSPGSEWSQHF.

The chain has TRBV29-1 and TRBJ2-7, with D uncertain. Trimming left V 6 bases short and J 2 bases short, with 11 bases between. The CDR3 is made up of 12 amino acids. Germline loops: CDR1 SQVTM, CDR2 ANQGSEA. The CDR3 bases are TGCAGCGTCGATATCGGCCCCTACGAGCAGTACTTC. It specifies CSVDIGPYEQYF.

J is TRBJ2-2 and V is TRBV9, with D perhaps matching TRBD2 (6 bases). The CDR3 covers 16 residues. Germline CDR1 SGDLS, CDR2 YYNGEE. Trimming shortened V by 2 bases and J by 4 bases, and 15 bases separated the two germline ends. This CDR3 is CASSVSGLIFTGELFF. The DNA of the CDR3 is TGTGCCAGCAGCGTCTCGGGACTCATTTTCACCGGGGAGCTGTTTTTT.

This chain joins TRBV5-4 and TRBJ2-2, with 7 bases identical to TRBD1. The CDR3 is made up of 15 amino acids. Losses at the gene ends were 5 bases for V and 2 bases for J; bases not matched to a gene: 6. Per the germline V gene, CDR1 is SGHNT and CDR2 is YYREEE (reference sequence). CDR3 nucleotide sequence: TGTGCCAGCAGGGAAGGGACAGTCAACACCGGGGAGCTGTTTTTT. Its protein product is CASREGTVNTGELFF.

This chain joins TRBV18 and TRBJ1-5; the D is unclear. Trimming removed 1 base from V and 5 bases from J, with 6 bases in between. Germline CDR1 reads KGHSH; CDR2 reads LQKENI. The CDR3 has 13 amino acids. For the CDR3, the DNA is TGTGCCAGCTCACCACGTGTAGATCAGCCCCAGCATTTT. This translates into CASSPRVDQPQHF. Combining the CDR3 with reference TRBV18 and TRBJ1-5 gives the whole variable domain NAGVMQNPRHLVRRRGQEARLRCSPMKGHSHVYWYRQLPEEGLKFMVYLQKENIIDESGMPKERFSAEFPKEGPSILRIQQVVRGDSAAYFCASSPRVDQPQHFGDGTRLSIL.

This clone was counted a single time. This sequence joins TRBV18 and TRBJ1-1; TRBD1 might be the D (5 bases). This CDR3 spans 14 amino acids. CDR1 is KGHSH, CDR2 LQKENI, per germline. V was pared by 3 bases and J by 4 bases, with 12 bases between. In nucleotides, the CDR3 is TGTGCCAGCTCACCGGAGGGGAGTAGCACTGAAGCTTTCTTT. It yields the protein CASSPEGSSTEAFF.